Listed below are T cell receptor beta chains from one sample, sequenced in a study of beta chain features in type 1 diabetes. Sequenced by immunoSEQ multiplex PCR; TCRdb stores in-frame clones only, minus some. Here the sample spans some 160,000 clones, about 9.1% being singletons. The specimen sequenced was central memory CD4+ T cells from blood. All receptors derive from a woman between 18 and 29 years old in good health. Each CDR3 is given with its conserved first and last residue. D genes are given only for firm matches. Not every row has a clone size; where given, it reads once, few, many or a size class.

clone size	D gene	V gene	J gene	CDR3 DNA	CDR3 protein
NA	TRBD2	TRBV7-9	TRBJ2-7	TGTGCCAGCAGCCCTCTCATTAGCGGGACTAGAAACGAGCAGTACTTC	CASSPLISGTRNEQYF
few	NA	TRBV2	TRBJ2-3	TGTGCCAGCAGTGCGTCCACAGATACGCAGTATTTT	CASSASTDTQYF
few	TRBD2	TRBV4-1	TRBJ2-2	TGCGCCAGCAGGCCTATAGCGGGAAGGGTGACCGGGGAGCTGTTTTTT	CASRPIAGRVTGELFF
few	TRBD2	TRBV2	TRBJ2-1	TGTGCCAGCAGCGGAGGCAGCGGGGGGGCGCCGTCGGAGCAGTTCTTC	CASSGGSGGAPSEQFF
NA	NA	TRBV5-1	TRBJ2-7	TGCGCCAGCAGCTTGACGGGGGAGGAAGGTTACGAGCAGTACTTC	CASSLTGEEGYEQYF
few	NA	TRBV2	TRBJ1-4	TGTGCCAGCAGTGGAGGGATCTCGGGGGGTGAAAAACTGTTTTTT	CASSGGISGGEKLFF
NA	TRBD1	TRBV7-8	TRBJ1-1	TGTGCCAGCAGCGGGAGCAGACAGGGATCTGAAGCTTTCTTT	CASSGSRQGSEAFF
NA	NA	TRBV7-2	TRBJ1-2	TGTGCCAGCAGCTTCGGAGGGGCGGATGATGGCTACACCTTC	CASSFGGADDGYTF
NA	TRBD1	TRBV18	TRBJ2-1	TGTGCCAGCTCACTTGACAGGGGAGGTTCGAATGAGCAGTTCTTC	CASSLDRGGSNEQFF
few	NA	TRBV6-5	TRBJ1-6	TGTGCCAGCAGTCCCCCAGGTGGGCAGCATTCACCCCTCCACTTT	CASSPPGGQHSPLHF
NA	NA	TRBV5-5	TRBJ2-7	TGTGCCAGCAGCTTTAACGGGAATTACGAGCAGTACTTC	CASSFNGNYEQYF
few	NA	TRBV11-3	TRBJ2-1	TGTGCCAGCAGCCCTCAGATAAGGCAGTTCTTC	CASSPQIRQFF
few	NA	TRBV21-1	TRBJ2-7	TGTGCCAGCAGCAAAGGGACACAGGGCTACGAGCAGTACTTC	CASSKGTQGYEQYF
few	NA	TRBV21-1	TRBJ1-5	TGTGCCAGCAGCAAGCGGACAGCCAATCAGCCCCAGCATTTT	CASSKRTANQPQHF
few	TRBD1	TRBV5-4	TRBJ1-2	TGTGCCAGCAGCTTGAGTACAGGGGGCGCGTATGGCTACACCTTC	CASSLSTGGAYGYTF
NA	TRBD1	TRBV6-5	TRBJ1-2	TGTGCCAGCAGTTACGAGGGGGCCTATGGCTACACCTTC	CASSYEGAYGYTF
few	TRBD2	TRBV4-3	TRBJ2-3	TGCGCCAGCAGCCAGGACCTTAGCGGGGGGTCACGCACGCAGTATTTT	CASSQDLSGGSRTQYF
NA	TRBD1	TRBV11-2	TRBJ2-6	TGTGCCAGCAGCTTAGCGGGACAGACGGCTGGGGCCAACGTCCTGACTTTC	CASSLAGQTAGANVLTF
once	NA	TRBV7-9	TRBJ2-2	TGTGCCAGCAGCTTTACAGGGTCGAACACCGGGGAGCTGTTTTTT	CASSFTGSNTGELFF
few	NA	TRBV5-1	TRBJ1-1	TGCGCCAGCACCACAGGTCCGGGGGGGAACACTGAAGCTTTCTTT	CASTTGPGGNTEAFF